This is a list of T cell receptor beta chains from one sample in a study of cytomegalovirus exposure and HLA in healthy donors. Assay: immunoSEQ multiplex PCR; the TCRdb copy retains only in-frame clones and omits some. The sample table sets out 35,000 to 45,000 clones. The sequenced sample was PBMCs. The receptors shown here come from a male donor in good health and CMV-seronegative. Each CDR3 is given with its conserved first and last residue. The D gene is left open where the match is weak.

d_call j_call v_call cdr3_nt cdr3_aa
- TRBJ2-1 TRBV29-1 TGCAGCGTTGACGCGGGGGCGACCGACAATGAGCAGTTCTTC CSVDAGATDNEQFF
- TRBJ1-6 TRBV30 TGTGCCTGGAGTGTTGACGAGCGAGTTCCCCTCCACTTT CAWSVDERVPLHF
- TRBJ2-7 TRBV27 TGTGCCAGCAGTATGCTGCCAGGGGCCTACGAGCAGTACTTC CASSMLPGAYEQYF
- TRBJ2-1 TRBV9 TGTGCCAGCGGTAGCAATGAGCAGTTCTTC CASGSNEQFF
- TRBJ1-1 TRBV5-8 TGTGCCAGCAGCTTGGGGGGGCCTGAAGCTTTCTTT CASSLGGPEAFF
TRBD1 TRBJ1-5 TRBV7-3 TGTGCCAGCAGCTTAGACAGGGCACAAAATCAGCCCCAGCATTTT CASSLDRAQNQPQHF
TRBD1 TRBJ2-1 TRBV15 TGTGCCACCATCTCCGGGACAGGGTTCTACAATGAGCAGTTCTTC CATISGTGFYNEQFF
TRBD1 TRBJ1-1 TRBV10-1 TGCGCCAGCAGTGAGCCCGGGACAGACACTGAAGCTTTCTTT CASSEPGTDTEAFF
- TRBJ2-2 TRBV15 TGTGCCACCAGCGGTTTAGGACTGAACACCGGGGAGCTGTTTTTT CATSGLGLNTGELFF
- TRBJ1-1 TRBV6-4 TGTGCCAGCAGTGACCCTAGACCAAAACGGGGCACTGAAGCTTTCTTT CASSDPRPKRGTEAFF
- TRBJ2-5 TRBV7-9 TGTGCCAGCAGCTTATTACAGGGTAGGGAGACCCAGTACTTC CASSLLQGRETQYF
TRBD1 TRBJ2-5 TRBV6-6 TGTGCCAGCAGTTTGCCCGGGACAGCTAAAGAGACCCAGTACTTC CASSLPGTAKETQYF
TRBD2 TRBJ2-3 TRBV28 TGTGCCAGCAGCCGTATCCTAGCGGGGGCCACAGATACGCAGTATTTT CASSRILAGATDTQYF
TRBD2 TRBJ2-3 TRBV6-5 TGTGCCAGCAGTTACCGAGGACTAGCTTTTACAGATACGCAGTATTTT CASSYRGLAFTDTQYF
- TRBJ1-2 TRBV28 TGTGCCAGAAGAGGCTATGGCTACACCTTC CARRGYGYTF
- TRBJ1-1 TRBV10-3 TGTGCCATCAGTGAGGACAAACCAAACACTGAAGCTTTCTTT CAISEDKPNTEAFF
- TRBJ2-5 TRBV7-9 TGTGCCAGCAGCAGAGAGGGGACTCAAGAGACCCAGTACTTC CASSREGTQETQYF
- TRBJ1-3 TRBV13 TGTGCCAGCAGCTTAGGCAGGTTCGAGCCCATATATTTT CASSLGRFEPIYF
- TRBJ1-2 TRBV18 TGTGCCAGCTCAGAGGCTGGTACGGTCTATGGCTACACCTTC CASSEAGTVYGYTF
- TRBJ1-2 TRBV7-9 TGTGCCAGCAGCCCCGAGGACTATGGCTACACCTTC CASSPEDYGYTF
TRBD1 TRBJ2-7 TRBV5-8 TGTGCCAGCGATAAGCCCAGGGGGCAATACGAGCAGTACTTC CASDKPRGQYEQYF
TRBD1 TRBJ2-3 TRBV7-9 TGTGCCAGCAGCTTAGAGGGGACAGTGCCTACGCAGTATTTT CASSLEGTVPTQYF